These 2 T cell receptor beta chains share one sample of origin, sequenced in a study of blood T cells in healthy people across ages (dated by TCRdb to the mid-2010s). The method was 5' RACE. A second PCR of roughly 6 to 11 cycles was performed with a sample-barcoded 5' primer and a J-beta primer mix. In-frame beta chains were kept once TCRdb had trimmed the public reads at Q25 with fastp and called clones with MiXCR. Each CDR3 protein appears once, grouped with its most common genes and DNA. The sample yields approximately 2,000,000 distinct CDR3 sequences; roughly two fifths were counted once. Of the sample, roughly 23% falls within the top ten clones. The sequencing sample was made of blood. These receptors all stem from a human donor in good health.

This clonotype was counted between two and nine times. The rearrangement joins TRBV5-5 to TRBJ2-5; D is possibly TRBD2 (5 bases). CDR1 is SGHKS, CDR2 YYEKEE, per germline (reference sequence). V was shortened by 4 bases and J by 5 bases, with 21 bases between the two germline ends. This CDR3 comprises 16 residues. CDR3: CASSPQAGFAGETQYF. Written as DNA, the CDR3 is TGTGCCAGCAGCCCCCAGGCGGGTTTTGCTGGGGAGACCCAGTACTTC.

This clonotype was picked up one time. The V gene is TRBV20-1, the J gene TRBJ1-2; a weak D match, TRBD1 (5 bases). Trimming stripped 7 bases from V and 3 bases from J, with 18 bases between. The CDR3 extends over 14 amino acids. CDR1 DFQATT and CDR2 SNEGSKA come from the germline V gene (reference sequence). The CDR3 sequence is CSGFDYLGDYGYTF. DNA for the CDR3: TGCAGTGGGTTCGATTACCTGGGGGACTATGGCTACACCTTC.